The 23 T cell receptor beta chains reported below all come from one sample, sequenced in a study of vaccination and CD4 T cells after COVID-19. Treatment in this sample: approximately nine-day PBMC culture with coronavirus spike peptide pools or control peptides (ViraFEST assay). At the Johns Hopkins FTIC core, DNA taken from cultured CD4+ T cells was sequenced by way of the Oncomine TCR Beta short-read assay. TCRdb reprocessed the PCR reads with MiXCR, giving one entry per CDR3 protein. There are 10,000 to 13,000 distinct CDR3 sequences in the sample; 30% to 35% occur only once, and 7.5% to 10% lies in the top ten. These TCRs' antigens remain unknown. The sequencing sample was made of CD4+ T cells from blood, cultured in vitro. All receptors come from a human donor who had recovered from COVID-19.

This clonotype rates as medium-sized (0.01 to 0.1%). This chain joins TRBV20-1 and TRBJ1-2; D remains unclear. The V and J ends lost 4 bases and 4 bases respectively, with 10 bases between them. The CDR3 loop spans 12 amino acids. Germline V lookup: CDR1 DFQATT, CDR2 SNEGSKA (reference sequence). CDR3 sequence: CSATFTGYGYTF. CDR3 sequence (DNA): TGCAGTGCTACTTTTACTGGCTATGGCTACACCTTC.

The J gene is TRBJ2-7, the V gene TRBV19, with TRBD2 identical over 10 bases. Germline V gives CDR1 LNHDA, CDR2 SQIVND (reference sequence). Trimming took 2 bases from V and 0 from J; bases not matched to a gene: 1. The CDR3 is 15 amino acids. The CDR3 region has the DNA TGTGCCAGTAGTATAACTAGCGGGACCTCCTACGAGCAGTACTTC. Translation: CASSITSGTSYEQYF.

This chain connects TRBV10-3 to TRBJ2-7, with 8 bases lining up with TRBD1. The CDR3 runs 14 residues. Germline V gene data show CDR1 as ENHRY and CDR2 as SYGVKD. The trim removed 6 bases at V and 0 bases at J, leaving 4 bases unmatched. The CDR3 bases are TGTGCCATCAGATCAGGGGGCTCCTCCTACGAGCAGTACTTC. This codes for CAIRSGGSSYEQYF.

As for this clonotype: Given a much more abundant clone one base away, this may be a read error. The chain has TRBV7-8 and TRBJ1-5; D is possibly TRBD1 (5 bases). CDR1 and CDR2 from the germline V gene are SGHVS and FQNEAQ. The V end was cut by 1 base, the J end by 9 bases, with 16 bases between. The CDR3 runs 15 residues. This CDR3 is CASSLEGWGGRPQHF. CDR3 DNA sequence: TGTGCCAGCAGCTTAGAAGGGTGGGGGGGTAGGCCCCAGCATTTT.

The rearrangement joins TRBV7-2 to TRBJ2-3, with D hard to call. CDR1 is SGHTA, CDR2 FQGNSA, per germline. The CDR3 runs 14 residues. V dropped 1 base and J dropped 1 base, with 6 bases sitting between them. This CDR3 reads CASSLDPGTDTQYF. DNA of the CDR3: TGTGCCAGCAGCTTAGATCCGGGCACAGATACGCAGTATTTT.

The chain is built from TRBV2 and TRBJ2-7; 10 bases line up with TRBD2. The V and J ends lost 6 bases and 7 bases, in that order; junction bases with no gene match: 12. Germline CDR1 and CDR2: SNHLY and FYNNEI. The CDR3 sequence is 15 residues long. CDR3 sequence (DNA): TGTGCCAGCAGCCGTACTAGCGGGGTACGGTGGGAGCAGTACTTC. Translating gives CASSRTSGVRWEQYF. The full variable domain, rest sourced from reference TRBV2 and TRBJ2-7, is EPEVTQTPSHQVTQMGQEVILRCVPISNHLYFYWYRQILGQKVEFLVSFYNNEISEKSEIFDDQFSVERPDGSNFTLKIRSTKLEDSAMYFCASSRTSGVRWEQYFGPGTRLTVT.

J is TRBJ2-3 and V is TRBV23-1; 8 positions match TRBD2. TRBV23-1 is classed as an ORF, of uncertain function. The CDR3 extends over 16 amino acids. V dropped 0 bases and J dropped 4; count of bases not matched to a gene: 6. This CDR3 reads CASSQSERGTSDTQYF. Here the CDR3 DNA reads TGCGCCAGCAGTCAATCCGAGCGGGGGACGTCAGATACGCAGTATTTT.

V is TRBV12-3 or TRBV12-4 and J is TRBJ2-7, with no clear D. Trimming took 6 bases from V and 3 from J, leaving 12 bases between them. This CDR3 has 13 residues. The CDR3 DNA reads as TGTGCCAGCAGCAGACGAGTGGACTACGAGCAGTACTTC. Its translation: CASSRRVDYEQYF.

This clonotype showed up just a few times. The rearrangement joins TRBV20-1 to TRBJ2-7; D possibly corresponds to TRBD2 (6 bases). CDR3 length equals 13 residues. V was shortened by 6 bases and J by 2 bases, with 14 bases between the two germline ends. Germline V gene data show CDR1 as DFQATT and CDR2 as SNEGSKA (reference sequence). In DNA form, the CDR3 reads TGCAGTGCCTTGGGACTGCAAGCCTACGAGCAGTACTTC. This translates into CSALGLQAYEQYF.

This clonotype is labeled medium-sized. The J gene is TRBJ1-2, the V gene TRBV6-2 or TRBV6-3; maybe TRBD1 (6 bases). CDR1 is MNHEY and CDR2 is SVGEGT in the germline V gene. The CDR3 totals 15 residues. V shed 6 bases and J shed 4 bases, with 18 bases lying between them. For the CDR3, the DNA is TGTGCCAGCAGCCCACCGGGAGGAGGGGGCTATGGCTACACCTTC. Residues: CASSPPGGGGYGYTF.

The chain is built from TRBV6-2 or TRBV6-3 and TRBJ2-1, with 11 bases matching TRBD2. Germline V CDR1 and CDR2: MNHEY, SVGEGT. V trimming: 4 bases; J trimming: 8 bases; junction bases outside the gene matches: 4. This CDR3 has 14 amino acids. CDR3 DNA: TGTGCCAGCAGTTTTAGCGGGGGGGCACATGAGCAGTTCTTC. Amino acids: CASSFSGGAHEQFF.

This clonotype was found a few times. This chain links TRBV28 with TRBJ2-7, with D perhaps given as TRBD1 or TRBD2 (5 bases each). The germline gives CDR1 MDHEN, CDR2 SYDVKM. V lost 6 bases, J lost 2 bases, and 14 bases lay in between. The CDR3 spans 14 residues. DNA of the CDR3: TGTGCCAGCAGCTGGGGACGTCAGGCCTACGAGCAGTACTTC. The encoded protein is CASSWGRQAYEQYF.

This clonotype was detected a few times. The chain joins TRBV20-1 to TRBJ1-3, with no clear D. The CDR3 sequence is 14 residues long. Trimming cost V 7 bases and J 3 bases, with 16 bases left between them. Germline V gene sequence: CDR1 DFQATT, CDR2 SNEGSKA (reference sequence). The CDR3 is CSVSRRGSGNTIYF. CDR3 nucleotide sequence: TGCAGTGTATCAAGACGCGGCAGTGGAAACACCATATATTTT.

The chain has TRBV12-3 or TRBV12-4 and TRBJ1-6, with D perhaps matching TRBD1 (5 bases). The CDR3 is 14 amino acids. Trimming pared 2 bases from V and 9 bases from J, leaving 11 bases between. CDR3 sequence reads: CASSLQGEGSPLHF. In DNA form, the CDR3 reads TGTGCCAGCAGTTTACAAGGGGAGGGTTCACCCCTCCACTTT.

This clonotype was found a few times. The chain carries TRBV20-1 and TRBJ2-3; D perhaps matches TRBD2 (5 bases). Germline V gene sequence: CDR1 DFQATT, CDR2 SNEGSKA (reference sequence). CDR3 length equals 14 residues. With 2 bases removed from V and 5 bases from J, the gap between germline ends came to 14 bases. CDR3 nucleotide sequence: TGCAGTGCTAGAAGCCCCCACCGGGAAGATACGCAGTATTTT. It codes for CSARSPHREDTQYF.

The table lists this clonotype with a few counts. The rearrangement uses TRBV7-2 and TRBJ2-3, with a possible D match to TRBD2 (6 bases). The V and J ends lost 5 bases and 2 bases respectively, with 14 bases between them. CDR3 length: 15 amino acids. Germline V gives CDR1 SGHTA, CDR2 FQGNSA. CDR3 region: CASSPWASATDTQYF. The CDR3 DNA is TGTGCCAGCAGCCCTTGGGCTAGCGCCACAGATACGCAGTATTTT.

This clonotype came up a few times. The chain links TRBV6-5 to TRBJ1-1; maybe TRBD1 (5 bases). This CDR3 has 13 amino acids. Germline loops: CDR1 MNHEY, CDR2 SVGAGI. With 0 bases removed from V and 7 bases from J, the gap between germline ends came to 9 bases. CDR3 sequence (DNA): TGTGCCAGCAGTTACTCCGGGACGGGTGAAGCTTTCTTT. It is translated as CASSYSGTGEAFF.

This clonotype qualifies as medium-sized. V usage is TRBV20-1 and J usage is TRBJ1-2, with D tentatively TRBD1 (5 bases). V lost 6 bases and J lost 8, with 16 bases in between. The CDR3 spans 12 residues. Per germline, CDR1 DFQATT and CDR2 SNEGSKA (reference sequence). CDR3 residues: CSAPTEGLGYTF. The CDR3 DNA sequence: TGCAGTGCCCCCACGGAGGGGCTGGGCTACACCTTC.

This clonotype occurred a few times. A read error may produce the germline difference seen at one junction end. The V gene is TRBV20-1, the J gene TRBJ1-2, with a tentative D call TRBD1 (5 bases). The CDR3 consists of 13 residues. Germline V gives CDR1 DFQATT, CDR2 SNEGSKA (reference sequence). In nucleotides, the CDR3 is TGCAGTGCTAGAGATCAGGGTAACCATGGCTACACCTTC. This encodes CSARDQGNHGYTF.

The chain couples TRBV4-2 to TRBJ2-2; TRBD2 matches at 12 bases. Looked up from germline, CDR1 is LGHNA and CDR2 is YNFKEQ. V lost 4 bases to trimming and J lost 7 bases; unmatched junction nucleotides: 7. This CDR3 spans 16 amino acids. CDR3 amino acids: CASSRLAGGPDGELFF. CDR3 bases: TGTGCCAGCAGCCGTCTAGCGGGAGGGCCAGACGGGGAGCTGTTTTTT.

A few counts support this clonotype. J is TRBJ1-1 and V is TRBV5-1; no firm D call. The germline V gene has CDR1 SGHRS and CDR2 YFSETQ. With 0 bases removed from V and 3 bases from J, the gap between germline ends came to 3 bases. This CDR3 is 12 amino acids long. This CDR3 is CASSLGDTEAFF. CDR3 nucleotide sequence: TGCGCCAGCAGCTTGGGGGACACTGAAGCTTTCTTT.

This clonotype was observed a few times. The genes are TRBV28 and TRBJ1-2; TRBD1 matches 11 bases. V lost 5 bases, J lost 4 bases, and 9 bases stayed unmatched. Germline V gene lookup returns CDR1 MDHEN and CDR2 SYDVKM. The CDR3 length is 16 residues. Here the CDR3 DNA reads TGTGCCAGCAGTCGATCTCGGACAGGGGGCGCCTATGGCTACACCTTC. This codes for CASSRSRTGGAYGYTF.

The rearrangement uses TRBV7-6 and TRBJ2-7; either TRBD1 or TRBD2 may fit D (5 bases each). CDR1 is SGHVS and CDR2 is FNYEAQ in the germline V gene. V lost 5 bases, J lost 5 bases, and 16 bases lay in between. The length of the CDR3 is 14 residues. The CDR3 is CASSQGGEGHEQYF. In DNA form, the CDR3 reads TGTGCCAGCAGCCAGGGTGGTGAGGGGCACGAGCAGTACTTC.